This passage covers 24 T cell receptor beta chains from one sample sequenced in a study of T cells in Graves' hyperthyroidism and ophthalmopathy. RNA transcripts provided the source from which TCR beta CDR3 regions were amplified. The TCR CDR3 was amplified in a first-round RT-PCR using the HTBI primer set. MiXCR, applied by TCRdb to the multiplex PCR reads, yields one record per CDR3 protein. The table lists about 300,000 distinct CDR3 sequences, roughly 14% of them singletons, with 7.5% to 8% in the top ten. The sample was blood. These TCRs come from a woman in her twenties or thirties with Graves' hyperthyroidism that later progressed to Graves' ophthalmopathy.

This clonotype was detected ten times or more. The chain has TRBV28 and TRBJ2-1; weak D call: TRBD2 (8 bases). V was pared by 6 bases and J by 7 bases, with 19 bases between. The CDR3 is made up of 15 amino acids. Germline V gives CDR1 MDHEN, CDR2 SYDVKM. CDR3 bases: TGTGCCAGCAGCCCATTAGGGGGCGGGGGGAATGAGCAGTTCTTC. Its translation: CASSPLGGGGNEQFF.

The rearrangement joins TRBV20-1 to TRBJ2-1, with TRBD2 matching over 9 bases. Gene TRBJ2-7 matches the end of the DNA better, so the J call may be wrong. Looked up from germline, CDR1 is DFQATT and CDR2 is SNEGSKA (reference sequence). There are 14 residues in the CDR3. CDR3 DNA sequence: TGCAGTGCTAGAAAGGGACTAGCCTACAATGAGCAGTACTTC. Residues: CSARKGLAYNEQYF.

The chain is built from TRBV4-1 and TRBJ1-2; tentative D call: TRBD1 (6 bases). V was clipped by 4 bases and J by 0 bases, with 21 bases between them. The CDR3 extends over 18 amino acids. Germline V gives CDR1 MGHRA, CDR2 YSYEKL. The CDR3 DNA reads TGCGCCAGCAGCCGGGGGGGAGGGACACTCTCCTCTAACTATGGCTACACCTTC. This sequence encodes CASSRGGGTLSSNYGYTF.

The table lists this clonotype with a count of one. V is TRBV12-3 or TRBV12-4 and J is TRBJ2-7; 9 nucleotides line up with TRBD2. V dropped 3 bases and J dropped 2; count of bases not matched to a gene: 5. The CDR3 is 15 amino acids. Here the CDR3 DNA reads TGTGCCAGCAGTTTCGAAGCGGGGGGACCCTACGAGCAGTACTTC. This codes for CASSFEAGGPYEQYF.

This clonotype was found a few times. This clone may be a read error of a much larger clone one base away. The chain is built from TRBV30 and TRBJ2-1; no reliable D call. From germline, CDR1 is GTSNPN and CDR2 SVGIG (reference sequence). The germline V and J ends were trimmed by 4 bases and 0 bases, with 19 bases remaining between them. The CDR3 is 17 amino acids. The CDR3: CAWTRPPLTVSYNEQFF. The CDR3 DNA reads as TGTGCCTGGACCCGCCCCCCACTAACGGTCTCCTACAATGAGCAGTTCTTC.

This clonotype came up a few times. J is TRBJ2-2 and V is TRBV7-9; D is undetermined. Germline V CDR1 and CDR2: SEHNR, FQNEAQ (reference sequence). V gave up 1 base and J gave up 2 bases, with 8 bases separating them. CDR3 size: 15 residues. CDR3 coding DNA: TGTGCCAGCAGCTTAGGGAACAGTAACACCGGGGAGCTGTTTTTT. Translation gives CASSLGNSNTGELFF.

This chain links TRBV25-1 with TRBJ2-2; D may be TRBD1 or TRBD2 (5 bases each). Germline assignment: CDR1 MGHDK and CDR2 SYGVNS. The CDR3 runs to 16 residues. V was cut by 10 bases and J by 4 bases, with 22 bases left in between. The DNA of the CDR3 is TGTGCCACACAGGAGCTAGCCGATCGGGGCACCGGGGAGCTGTTTTTT. The encoded protein is CATQELADRGTGELFF.

This clonotype was seen at least ten times. The rearrangement joins TRBV5-8 to TRBJ1-3, with unresolved D. In germline, CDR1 is SGHTS, CDR2 YDEGEE. V lost 3 bases to trimming and J lost 3 bases, with 16 bases between them. The CDR3 runs to 16 residues. The CDR3 coding sequence is TGTGCCAGCAGCTCGCTCGACCGGGTGATTGGAAACACCATATATTTT. Its protein is CASSSLDRVIGNTIYF.

This clonotype came up many times. The chain is built from TRBV11-2 and TRBJ1-2; D is unclear. Trimming cost V 5 bases and J 2 bases, with 12 bases left between them. This CDR3 region has 14 residues. Germline lookup yields CDR1 SGHAT and CDR2 FQNNGV. In nucleotides, the CDR3 is TGTGCCAGCAGCCCGCCTGGGTTCAACTATGGCTACACCTTC. Translation: CASSPPGFNYGYTF.

This clonotype was counted ten times or more. J is TRBJ2-5 and V is TRBV7-8, with D perhaps TRBD2 (6 bases). Between the trimmed V and J ends, which lost 5 bases and 4 bases, there was a span of 17 bases. Germline V gene lookup returns CDR1 SGHVS and CDR2 FQNEAQ. The CDR3 is 15 amino acids. CDR3 in amino acids: CASSAMPGVRETQYF. The DNA of the CDR3 is TGTGCCAGCAGCGCTATGCCGGGAGTACGAGAGACCCAGTACTTC.

The chain has TRBV14 and TRBJ2-7; 9 bases fit TRBD1. Per the germline V gene, CDR1 is SGHDN and CDR2 is FVKESK. There are 19 residues in the CDR3. V shed 1 base and J 1 base; nucleotides not matched to a gene: 14. Here the CDR3 reads CASSQGPRAPGQGSYEQYF. The CDR3 DNA is TGTGCCAGCAGCCAAGGGCCCCGTGCGCCGGGACAGGGATCCTACGAGCAGTACTTC.

In this sample, this clonotype turned up many times. V is TRBV12-3 or TRBV12-4 and J is TRBJ2-1; tentative D call: TRBD2 (5 bases). CDR3 length equals 11 residues. Trimming shortened V by 7 bases and J by 9 bases, and 10 bases separated the two germline ends. The CDR3 DNA is TGTGCCAGCATCGGCGGGCGTGAGCAGTTCTTC. This gives the protein CASIGGREQFF.

This clonotype has a handful of counts. For the CDR3, the DNA is TGTCCCAATAGGGCTGAAGCTTTCTTT. It specifies CPNRAEAFF. V usage is TRBV7-7 and J usage is TRBJ1-1; D is unresolved. Germline V lookup: CDR1 SSHAT, CDR2 FNYEAQ (reference sequence). The CDR3 spans 9 residues.

This clonotype has just a few counts. The V and J genes are TRBV6-1 and TRBJ2-5, with unresolved D. Looked up from germline, CDR1 is MNHNS and CDR2 is SASEGT. The CDR3 consists of 16 residues. Between the trimmed V and J ends, which lost 5 bases and 0 bases, there was a span of 16 bases. CDR3 DNA sequence: TGTGCCAGCAGTTCCCTAAGCAAGGGATACCAAGAGACCCAGTACTTC. Its protein is CASSSLSKGYQETQYF.

This clonotype was detected ten times or more. This rearrangement joins TRBV11-2 to TRBJ2-1; D possibly corresponds to TRBD2 (5 bases). Germline-derived CDR1 and CDR2 are SGHAT and FQNNGV. V was trimmed by 0 bases and J by 0 bases, leaving 6 bases between them. The CDR3 is made up of 15 amino acids. CDR3 sequence reads: CASSLDTSSYNEQFF. The CDR3 DNA follows: TGTGCCAGCAGCTTAGATACTAGCTCCTACAATGAGCAGTTCTTC.

This clonotype was recorded at least ten times. The V and J genes are TRBV28 and TRBJ2-5; 10 bases are a match to TRBD2. Per germline, CDR1 MDHEN and CDR2 SYDVKM. Trimming at V came to 7 bases and at J to 3 bases, leaving 5 bases not matched to a gene. The CDR3 contains 14 residues. CDR3 sequence: CASTAGLAEETQYF. The CDR3 DNA is TGTGCCAGCACCGCCGGACTAGCGGAAGAGACCCAGTACTTC.

The rearrangement links TRBV19 to TRBJ2-2; unclear D gene. The CDR3 covers 13 residues. V was clipped by 3 bases and J by 3 bases, with 5 bases between them. From germline, CDR1 is LNHDA and CDR2 SQIVND (reference sequence). The CDR3 nucleotides read TGTGCCAGTAGTATCGTCGACACCGGGGAGCTGTTTTTT. Its translation is CASSIVDTGELFF.

This clonotype showed up many times. The chain carries TRBV7-2 and TRBJ1-1; 8 nucleotides agree with TRBD1. Germline CDR1 reads SGHTA; CDR2 reads FQGNSA. The junction had 10 bases not matched to a gene; V was cut back by 5 bases and J by 5 bases. The CDR3 has 15 residues. CDR3 in amino acids: CASSTADRVGTEAFF. The DNA for the CDR3 is TGTGCCAGCAGCACCGCGGACAGGGTGGGGACTGAAGCTTTCTTT.

Remarks on this clonotype: This clone may be a read error of a much larger clone one base away. This chain uses TRBV2 with TRBJ2-7; D possibly corresponds to TRBD1 (5 bases). The germline gives CDR1 SNHLY, CDR2 FYNNEI. The CDR3 is 15 residues long. The CDR3 DNA follows: TGTGCCAGCAGAGAAGAAAGACAGTCAAACTACGAGCAGTACTTC. Translating it yields CASREERQSNYEQYF.

This clonotype was recorded at least ten times. V gene TRBV28 combines with J gene TRBJ2-7; the D is unclear. The CDR3 is 14 residues long. In germline, CDR1 is MDHEN, CDR2 SYDVKM. Trimming stripped 1 base from V and 6 bases from J, with 13 bases between. CDR3: CASSLSPGPPEQYF. For the CDR3, the DNA is TGTGCCAGCAGTTTATCTCCGGGCCCACCCGAGCAGTACTTC.

This clonotype was recorded many times. DNA for the CDR3: TGTGCCAGCAGCTTAGGCGTCGGGAGCTCCTACGAGCAGTACTTC. Residues: CASSLGVGSSYEQYF. The rearrangement links TRBV7-9 to TRBJ2-7, with a weak D call TRBD2 (6 bases). CDR1 is SEHNR, CDR2 FQNEAQ, per germline (reference sequence). The CDR3 extends over 15 amino acids. V was trimmed by 1 base and J by 0 bases, leaving 10 bases between them.

This clonotype has ten or more counts. The rearrangement links TRBV10-3 to TRBJ2-5, with D perhaps TRBD1 or TRBD2 (5 bases each). Germline-derived CDR1 and CDR2 are ENHRY and SYGVKD. The CDR3 runs 13 residues. Trimming stripped 6 bases from V and 5 bases from J, with 13 bases between. The CDR3 DNA sequence: TGTGCCATCAGCAGACAGAGGGAGGAGACCCAGTACTTC. Its protein is CAISRQREETQYF.

In its sample, this clonotype was seen many times. The genes are TRBV7-2 and TRBJ2-5; TRBD1 or TRBD2 may be the D gene (5 bases each). Germline loops: CDR1 SGHTA, CDR2 FQGNSA. V shed 5 bases and J shed 5 bases, with 15 bases lying between them. The CDR3 totals 14 residues. This CDR3 reads CASSMWDGAETQYF. For the CDR3, the DNA is TGTGCCAGCAGCATGTGGGACGGGGCGGAGACCCAGTACTTC.

In this sample, this clonotype turned up many times. The V and J genes are TRBV20-1 and TRBJ1-1, with D tentatively TRBD1 (6 bases). The V end lost 6 bases, the J end lost 2 bases, and 19 bases lay between the germline ends. CDR1 and CDR2 (germline): DFQATT, SNEGSKA (reference sequence). This CDR3 comprises 15 residues. CDR3 in DNA: TGCAGTGCCAATAGTCTAGGACAGATTAACACTGAAGCTTTCTTT. Its protein product is CSANSLGQINTEAFF.